These 26 T cell receptor beta chains came from one sample sequenced in a study of blood T cells in healthy people across ages. A J-beta primer mix and a sample-barcoded 5' primer were used in a second PCR of roughly 6 to 12 cycles. TCRdb re-analysed the 5' RACE reads in MiXCR, keeping a single row per CDR3 protein. The table shows about 1,500,000 distinct CDR3 sequences, with 42% occurring only once. Sequencing was done on a sample of blood. These receptors were obtained from a young woman in good health.

This clonotype was observed a few times. This sequence joins TRBV6-1 and TRBJ2-4; D may correspond to TRBD1 or TRBD2 (6 bases each). The CDR3 contains 19 residues. Germline CDR1 reads MNHNS; CDR2 reads SASEGT. The V end was cut by 6 bases, the J end by 7 bases, with 31 bases between. The CDR3 DNA sequence: TGTGCCAGCAGCCCGGGGGCTCGGGCAGGGTCGCTGGTAGAGAACATTCAGTACTTC. Amino acids: CASSPGARAGSLVENIQYF.

The genes are TRBV20-1 and TRBJ1-1; possibly TRBD1 for D (6 bases). V was pared by 0 bases and J by 3 bases, with 14 bases between. This CDR3 is 15 amino acids long. In germline, CDR1 is DFQATT, CDR2 SNEGSKA (reference sequence). CDR3 protein: CSARDSPDRYTEAFF. CDR3 DNA sequence: TGCAGTGCTAGAGACTCCCCGGACAGATACACTGAAGCTTTCTTT.

The rearrangement uses TRBV12-3 or TRBV12-4 and TRBJ1-2; no reliable D call. V lost 8 bases to trimming and J lost 0 bases, with 13 bases between them. CDR3 length: 14 amino acids. The CDR3 loop reads CASSQSIANYGYTF. The CDR3 nucleotides read TGTGCCAGCTCTCAGAGTATAGCTAACTATGGCTACACCTTC.

V usage is TRBV2 and J usage is TRBJ2-3; D is unresolved. This CDR3 has 10 amino acids. Trimming removed 7 bases from V and 7 bases from J, with 6 bases in between. Germline CDR1 SNHLY, CDR2 FYNNEI. The CDR3 reads CASTAYTQYF. The DNA for the CDR3 is TGTGCCAGCACGGCGTATACGCAGTATTTT.

The chain combines TRBV15 with TRBJ2-3; D is undetermined. Germline values: CDR1 LNHNV, CDR2 YYDKDF (reference sequence). Trimming removed 4 bases from V and 2 bases from J, with 13 bases in between. This CDR3 contains 15 residues. The CDR3 region has the DNA TGTGCCACCAGCACCCGCAGGACCAACACAGATACGCAGTATTTT. Translation: CATSTRRTNTDTQYF.

This clonotype showed up just a few times. The J gene is TRBJ2-1, the V gene TRBV15; possible D gene TRBD2, 6 bases. The CDR3 has 16 amino acids. The V end lost 0 bases, the J end lost 3 bases, and 12 bases lay between the germline ends. Germline V gene data show CDR1 as LNHNV and CDR2 as YYDKDF (reference sequence). The CDR3 nucleotides read TGTGCCACCAGCAGAGAAAACGGGGGTTACTACAATGAGCAGTTCTTC. It yields the protein CATSRENGGYYNEQFF.

The chain carries TRBV27 and TRBJ1-1; 10 positions agree with TRBD1. Germline CDR1 MNHEY, CDR2 SMNVEV (reference sequence). V was pared by 5 bases and J by 5 bases, with 17 bases of the junction left unmatched. CDR3 length: 18 amino acids. The CDR3, as DNA: TGTGCCAGCAGTGGGAGACAGGGGGCCATATGGTATAGGACTGAAGCTTTCTTT. Protein sequence: CASSGRQGAIWYRTEAFF.

In DNA, the CDR3 is TGTGCCAGCAGTTACTACTCTTCTAGCGGGGGAGCCTACGAGCAGTACTTC. This encodes CASSYYSSSGGAYEQYF. The J gene is TRBJ2-5, the V gene TRBV6-5; 10 nucleotides agree with TRBD2. Gene TRBJ2-7 matches the end of the DNA better, so the J call may be wrong. CDR1 is MNHEY, CDR2 SVGAGI, per germline. CDR3 length: 17 residues.

This clonotype was picked up a small number of times. J is TRBJ1-2 and V is TRBV5-1, with D hard to call. CDR1 and CDR2 from the germline V gene are SGHRS and YFSETQ. The CDR3 length is 15 residues. V shed 4 bases and J shed 4 bases, with 17 bases lying between them. Here the CDR3 reads CASSRTPLWGYGYTF. As DNA, the CDR3 is TGCGCCAGCAGCAGGACCCCGTTATGGGGCTATGGCTACACCTTC.

The CDR3 DNA sequence: TGCAGTGCTAGAGCGGGTACGCTCCACGAGCAGTACTTC. Its translation: CSARAGTLHEQYF. The chain joins TRBV20-1 to TRBJ2-7; D call uncertain. Trimming took off 1 base at V and 5 bases at J, with 12 bases between the two ends. CDR1 and CDR2 (germline): DFQATT, SNEGSKA (reference sequence). CDR3 length: 13 residues.

The V gene is TRBV28, the J gene TRBJ2-3, with 10 bases fitting TRBD1. The CDR3 spans 17 residues. Germline CDR1 and CDR2: MDHEN and SYDVKM. Trimming at V came to 6 bases and at J to 4 bases, leaving 13 bases not matched to a gene. The CDR3 reads CASRRTPGQGISDTQYF. The CDR3, as DNA: TGTGCCAGCAGGCGTACCCCGGGACAGGGGATCTCAGATACGCAGTATTTT.

The chain is built from TRBV6-2 or TRBV6-3 and TRBJ2-3; 9 nucleotides agree with TRBD2. The V segment lost 9 bases and the J segment 6 bases; nucleotides outside the gene matches: 16. This CDR3 spans 16 amino acids. Germline CDR1 reads MNHEY; CDR2 reads SVGEGT. CDR3 amino acids: CASLGGSGSDFDTQYF. CDR3 nucleotides: TGTGCCAGTTTAGGAGGTAGCGGGAGTGACTTTGATACGCAGTATTTT.

The chain is built from TRBV20-1 and TRBJ2-3, with D possibly TRBD2 on 7 matching bases. Germline V gives CDR1 DFQATT, CDR2 SNEGSKA (reference sequence). The CDR3 is made up of 15 amino acids. V was clipped by 6 bases and J by 4 bases, with 20 bases between them. The CDR3 protein is CSAPSRGARSDTQYF. The CDR3 nucleotides are TGCAGTGCCCCGAGCCGGGGGGCTAGGTCAGATACGCAGTATTTT.

A note on this clonotype: Sequence at one end of the junction differs from germline and may be a read error. The rearrangement uses TRBV2 and TRBJ2-3, with D uncertain. Germline V gives CDR1 SNHLY, CDR2 FYNNEI. The CDR3 length is 12 residues. This chain's CDR3 is CVSTSRADTQYF. The DNA for the CDR3 is TGTGTCAGCACCTCTCGGGCAGATACGCAGTATTTT.

This clonotype was seen ten or more times. The V call is TRBV27, the J call TRBJ1-2, with no clear D. CDR1 MNHEY and CDR2 SMNVEV come from the germline V gene (reference sequence). V was shortened by 4 bases and J by 2 bases, with 2 bases between the two germline ends. The CDR3 totals 11 residues. In nucleotides, the CDR3 is TGTGCCAGCAGTTGGAACTATGGCTACACCTTC. Translation gives CASSWNYGYTF.

This clonotype occurred a few times. The chain recombines TRBV6-1 with TRBJ2-7; 12 positions match TRBD1. This CDR3 has 18 residues. CDR1 is MNHNS, CDR2 SASEGT, per germline. The junction had 12 bases not matched to a gene; V was cut back by 2 bases and J by 4 bases. Here the CDR3 DNA reads TGTGCCAGCAGTGAATTCCCGTCCGGGACAGGGGGCTCATACGAGCAGTACTTC. Translating gives CASSEFPSGTGGSYEQYF.

This clonotype has only a few counts. The rearrangement uses TRBV7-2 and TRBJ1-6; 10 positions match TRBD1. Germline V gene data show CDR1 as SGHTA and CDR2 as FQGNSA. With V trimmed by 4 bases and J by 6 bases, 0 bases remained unmatched. The CDR3 extends over 14 amino acids. CDR3 sequence (DNA): TGTGCCAGCAGCTGGACAGGGGGTAATTCACCCCTCCACTTT. Protein: CASSWTGGNSPLHF.

This clonotype has a handful of counts. The gene calls are TRBV27 and TRBJ1-6; D not certain. Trimming cost V 2 bases and J 7 bases, with 12 bases left between them. CDR1 is MNHEY, CDR2 SMNVEV, per germline (reference sequence). The CDR3 has 15 amino acids. CDR3 sequence: CASSLLGQSNSPLHF. The CDR3 region has the DNA TGTGCCAGCAGTTTACTCGGCCAGTCGAATTCACCCCTCCACTTT.

The V gene is TRBV5-6, the J gene TRBJ1-1; 7 nucleotides match TRBD1. V trimming: 5 bases; J trimming: 5 bases; junction bases outside the gene matches: 9. CDR1 and CDR2 (germline): SGHDT, YYEEEE. The CDR3 has 14 residues. In DNA, the CDR3 is TGTGCCAGCAGAAAACAAGACAGGGAAACTGAAGCTTTCTTT. It translates to CASRKQDRETEAFF.

On this clonotype: This may be a read error, as it is one base from a much larger clone. The chain employs TRBV2 and TRBJ1-5; D gene unclear. The CDR3 length is 15 residues. The germline gives CDR1 SNHLY, CDR2 FYNNEI. The V end was cut by 2 bases, the J end by 2 bases, with 10 bases between. CDR3 protein: CASSEKHGRNQPQHF. In DNA, the CDR3 is TGTGCCAGCAGTGAAAAACACGGGCGCAATCAGCCCCAGCATTTT.

The V and J genes are TRBV20-1 and TRBJ2-5; 11 bases map to TRBD2. Germline lookup yields CDR1 DFQATT and CDR2 SNEGSKA (reference sequence). The CDR3 runs 18 residues. J lost 3 bases, V lost 3 bases, and 15 bases had no gene match. CDR3 residues: CSASSITSGSEGKETQYF. CDR3 coding DNA: TGCAGTGCTAGTAGTATAACTAGCGGGAGTGAAGGAAAAGAGACCCAGTACTTC.

The chain has TRBV20-1 and TRBJ2-7; D may be TRBD1 (6 bases). Germline V gives CDR1 DFQATT, CDR2 SNEGSKA (reference sequence). The CDR3 consists of 11 residues. V gave up 5 bases and J gave up 3 bases, with 8 bases separating them. In DNA, the CDR3 is TGCAGTGCTCGACAGGTCTACGAGCAGTACTTC. As protein: CSARQVYEQYF.

This clonotype was detected a few times. This CDR3 reads CASRMGLAGGPKETQYF. DNA of the CDR3: TGTGCCAGCCGTATGGGACTAGCGGGGGGACCGAAAGAGACCCAGTACTTC. The chain combines TRBV7-8 with TRBJ2-5, with 15 bases lining up with TRBD2. The germline V gene has CDR1 SGHVS and CDR2 FQNEAQ. J was trimmed by 3 bases and V by 8 bases; bases with no gene match: 10. The CDR3 extends over 17 amino acids.

This clonotype came up a few times. CDR3 sequence: CASSSVGGNQPQHF. For the CDR3, the DNA is TGTGCCAGCAGTTCGGTAGGGGGAAATCAGCCCCAGCATTTT. This chain uses TRBV6-5 with TRBJ1-5, with D tentatively TRBD1 (6 bases). This CDR3 region has 14 residues. V dropped 4 bases and J dropped 4 bases, with 11 bases sitting between them. Germline V CDR1 and CDR2: MNHEY, SVGAGI.

This chain links TRBV5-1 with TRBJ2-5; 9 positions match TRBD1. Unmatched junction bases numbered 4, after V lost 2 bases and J lost 2 bases. The CDR3 is 15 residues long. Germline V lookup: CDR1 SGHRS, CDR2 YFSETQ. In DNA, the CDR3 is TGCGCCAGCAGCTTTAAGACAGGGGGGCAAGAGACCCAGTACTTC. Its translation is CASSFKTGGQETQYF.

This chain uses TRBV6-6 with TRBJ2-4, with D possibly matching TRBD1 (5 bases). The CDR3 consists of 17 residues. CDR1 and CDR2 from the germline V gene are MNHNY and SVGAGI (reference sequence). Trimming left V 8 bases short and J 13 bases short, with 33 bases between. CDR3 in DNA: TGTGCCAGCGGACAAAAAACCACAGGCACCCCGATAGGTGAGCAGTACTTC. Translating gives CASGQKTTGTPIGEQYF.